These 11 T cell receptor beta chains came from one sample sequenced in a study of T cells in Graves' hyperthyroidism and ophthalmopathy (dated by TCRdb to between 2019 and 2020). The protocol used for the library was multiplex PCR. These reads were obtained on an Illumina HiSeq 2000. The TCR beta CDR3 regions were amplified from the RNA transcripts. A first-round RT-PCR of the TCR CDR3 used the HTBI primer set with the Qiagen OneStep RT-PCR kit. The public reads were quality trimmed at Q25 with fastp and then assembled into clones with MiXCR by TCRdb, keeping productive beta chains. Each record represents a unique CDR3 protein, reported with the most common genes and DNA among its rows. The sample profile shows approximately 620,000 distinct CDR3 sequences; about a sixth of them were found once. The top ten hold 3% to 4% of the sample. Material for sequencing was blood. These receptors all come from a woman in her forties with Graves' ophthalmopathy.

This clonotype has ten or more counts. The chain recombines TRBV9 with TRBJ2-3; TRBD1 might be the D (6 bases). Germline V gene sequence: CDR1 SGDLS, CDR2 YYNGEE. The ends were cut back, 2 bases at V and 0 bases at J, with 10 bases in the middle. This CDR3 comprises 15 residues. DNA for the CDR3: TGTGCCAGCAGCGTCAGGGGATTAAGCACAGATACGCAGTATTTT. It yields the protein CASSVRGLSTDTQYF.

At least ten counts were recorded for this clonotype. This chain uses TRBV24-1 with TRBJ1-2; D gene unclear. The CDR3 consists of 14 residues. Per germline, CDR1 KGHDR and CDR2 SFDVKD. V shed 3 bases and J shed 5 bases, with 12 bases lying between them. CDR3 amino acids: CATSDPGRTYGYTF. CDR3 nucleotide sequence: TGTGCCACCAGTGATCCCGGACGGACTTATGGCTACACCTTC.

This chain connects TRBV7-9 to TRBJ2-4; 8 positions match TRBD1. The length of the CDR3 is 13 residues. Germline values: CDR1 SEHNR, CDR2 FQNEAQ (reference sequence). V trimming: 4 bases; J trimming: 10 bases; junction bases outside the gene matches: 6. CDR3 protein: CASSSTGEGIQYF. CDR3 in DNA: TGTGCCAGCAGCTCGACAGGGGAAGGTATTCAGTACTTC.

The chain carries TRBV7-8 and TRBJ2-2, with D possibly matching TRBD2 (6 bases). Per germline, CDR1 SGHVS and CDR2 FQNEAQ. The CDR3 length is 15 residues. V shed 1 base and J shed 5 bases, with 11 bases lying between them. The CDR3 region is CASSLVREPTGELFF. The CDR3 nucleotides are TGTGCCAGCAGCTTAGTACGGGAGCCAACCGGGGAGCTGTTTTTT. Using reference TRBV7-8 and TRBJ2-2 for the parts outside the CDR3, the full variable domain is GAGVSQSPRYKVAKRGQDVALRCDPISGHVSLFWYQQALGQGPEFLTYFQNEAQLDKSGLPSDRFFAERPEGSVSTLKIQRTQQEDSAVYLCASSLVREPTGELFFGEGSRLTVL.

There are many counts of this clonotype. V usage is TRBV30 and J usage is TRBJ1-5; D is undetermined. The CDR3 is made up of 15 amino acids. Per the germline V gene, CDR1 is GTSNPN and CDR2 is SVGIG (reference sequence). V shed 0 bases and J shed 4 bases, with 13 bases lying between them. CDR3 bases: TGTGCCTGGAGTGTACGGGGAACGGGAAATCAGCCCCAGCATTTT. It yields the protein CAWSVRGTGNQPQHF.

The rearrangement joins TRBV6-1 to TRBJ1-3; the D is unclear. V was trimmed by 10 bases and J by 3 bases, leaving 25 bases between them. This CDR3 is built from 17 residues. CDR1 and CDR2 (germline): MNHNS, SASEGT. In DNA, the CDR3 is TGTGCCACCAACCCCTTTACTCTGACACGGAATGGAAACACCATATATTTT. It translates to CATNPFTLTRNGNTIYF.

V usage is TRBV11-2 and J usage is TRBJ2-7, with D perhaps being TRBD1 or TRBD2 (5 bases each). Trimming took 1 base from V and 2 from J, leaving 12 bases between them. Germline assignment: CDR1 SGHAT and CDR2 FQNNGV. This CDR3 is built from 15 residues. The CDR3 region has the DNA TGTGCCAGCAGCTTAGGATTTGGGGGAACCTACGAGCAGTACTTC. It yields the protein CASSLGFGGTYEQYF.

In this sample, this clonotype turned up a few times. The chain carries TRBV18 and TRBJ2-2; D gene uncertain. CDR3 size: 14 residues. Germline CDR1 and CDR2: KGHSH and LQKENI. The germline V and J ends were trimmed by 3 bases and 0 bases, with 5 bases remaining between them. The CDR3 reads CASSPSTNTGELFF. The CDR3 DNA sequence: TGTGCCAGCTCACCGAGCACGAACACCGGGGAGCTGTTTTTT.

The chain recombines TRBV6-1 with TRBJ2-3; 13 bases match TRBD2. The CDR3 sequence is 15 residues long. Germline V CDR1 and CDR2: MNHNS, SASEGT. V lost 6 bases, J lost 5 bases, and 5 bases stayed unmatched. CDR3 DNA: TGTGCCAGCAGGCCCGGGACTAGCGGGAAAGATACGCAGTATTTT. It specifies CASRPGTSGKDTQYF.

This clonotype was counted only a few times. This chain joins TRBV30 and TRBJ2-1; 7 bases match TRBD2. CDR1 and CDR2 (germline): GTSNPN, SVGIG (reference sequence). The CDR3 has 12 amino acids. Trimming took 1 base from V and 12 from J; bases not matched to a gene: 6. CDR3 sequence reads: CAWSASSGMQFF. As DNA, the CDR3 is TGTGCCTGGAGTGCCTCTAGCGGTATGCAGTTCTTC.

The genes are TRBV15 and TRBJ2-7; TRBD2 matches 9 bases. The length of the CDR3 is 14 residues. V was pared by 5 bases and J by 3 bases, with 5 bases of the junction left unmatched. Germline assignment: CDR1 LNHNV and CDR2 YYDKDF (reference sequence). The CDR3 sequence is CATSPRLADYEQYF. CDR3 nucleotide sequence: TGTGCCACCAGCCCCCGACTAGCGGACTACGAGCAGTACTTC.